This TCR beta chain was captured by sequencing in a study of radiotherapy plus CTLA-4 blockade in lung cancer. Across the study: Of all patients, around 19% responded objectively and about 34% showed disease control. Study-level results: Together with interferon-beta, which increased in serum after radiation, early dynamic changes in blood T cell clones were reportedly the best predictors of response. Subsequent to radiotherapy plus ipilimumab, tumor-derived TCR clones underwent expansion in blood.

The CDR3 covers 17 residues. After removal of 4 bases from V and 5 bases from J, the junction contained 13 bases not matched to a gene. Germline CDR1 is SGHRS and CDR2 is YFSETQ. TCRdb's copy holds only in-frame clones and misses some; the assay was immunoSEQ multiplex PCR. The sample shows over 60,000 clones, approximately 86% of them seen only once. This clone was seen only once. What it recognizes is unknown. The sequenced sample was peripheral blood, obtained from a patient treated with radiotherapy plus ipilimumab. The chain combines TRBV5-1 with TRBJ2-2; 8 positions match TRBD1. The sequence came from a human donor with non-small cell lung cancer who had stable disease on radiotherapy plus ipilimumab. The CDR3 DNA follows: TGCGCCAGCAGCAGCGGCTATGACAGGGGAAAAACCGGGGAGCTGTTTTTT. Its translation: CASSSGYDRGKTGELFF. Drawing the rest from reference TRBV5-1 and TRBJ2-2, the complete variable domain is KAGVTQTPRYLIKTRGQQVTLSCSPISGHRSVSWYQQTPGQGLQFLFEYFSETQRNKGNFPGRFSGRQFSNSRSEMNVSTLELGDSALYLCASSSGYDRGKTGELFFGEGSRLTVL.